A few counts support the clone carrying this T cell receptor beta chain. Its matching antigen is unknown. For CDR3 and TCR beta VDJ profiling, genomic DNA was the template used. TCRdb passed the reads through MiXCR, listing each CDR3 protein once. The data show hundreds of thousands of distinct CDR3 sequences, under 40% seen once. CDR1 MGHDK and CDR2 SYGVNS come from the germline V gene. The J segment lost 0 bases and the V segment lost 6 bases, leaving 9 bases of the junction unmatched. The CDR3 is 16 residues long. The entry originates in a study of CD8+CD57+ T cells in acquired aplastic anemia. The wider study: Sorted CD4+ and CD8+ cells yielded around 3.3 ug of DNA on average. The study's findings and limits: Patients and controls had in common 25 to 35 CD8+ CDR3 sequences.

All sequencing subjects had displayed CD8+CD57+ cell expansion on flow cytometry. All participating patients were living with severe acquired aplastic anemia. Patients were untreated when blood was sampled. The chain uses TRBV25-1 and TRBJ2-7; 9 bases fit TRBD1. The sequenced sample consisted of sorted CD4+, CD8+, or CD8+CD57+ T cells (not recorded which) from PBMCs. This TCR derives from a human donor with aplastic anemia. Here the CDR3 DNA reads TGTGCCAGCAGCTCGTATGGACAGGGGAGCTCCTACGAGCAGTACTTC. Translated: CASSSYGQGSSYEQYF.